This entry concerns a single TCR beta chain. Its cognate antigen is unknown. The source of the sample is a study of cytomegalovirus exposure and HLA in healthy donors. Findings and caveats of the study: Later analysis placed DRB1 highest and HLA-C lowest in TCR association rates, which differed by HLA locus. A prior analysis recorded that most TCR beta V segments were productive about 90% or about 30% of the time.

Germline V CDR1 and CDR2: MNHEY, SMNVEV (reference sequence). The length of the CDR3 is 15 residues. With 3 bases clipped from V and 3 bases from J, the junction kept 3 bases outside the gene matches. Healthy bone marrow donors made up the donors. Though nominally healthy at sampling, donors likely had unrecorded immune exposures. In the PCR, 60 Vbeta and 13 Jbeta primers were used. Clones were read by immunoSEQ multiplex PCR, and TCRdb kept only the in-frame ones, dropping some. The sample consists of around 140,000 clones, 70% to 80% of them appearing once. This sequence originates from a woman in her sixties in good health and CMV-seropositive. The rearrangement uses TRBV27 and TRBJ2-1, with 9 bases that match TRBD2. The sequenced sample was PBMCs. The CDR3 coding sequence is TGTGCCAGCAGTTTCAGCGGGAGGAACTACAATGAGCAGTTCTTC. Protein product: CASSFSGRNYNEQFF.